This T cell receptor beta chain came from a study of identical twins. Template switching added a universal primer site, and cDNA bore unique molecular identifiers. TCRdb re-derived calls from the 5' RACE reads in MiXCR, one entry per CDR3 protein. The sample consists of about 920,000 distinct CDR3 sequences, roughly 12% of them appearing once. Everyone who gave samples was a healthy Caucasian. This clonotype was seen ten or more times. The sample also formed part of further work on yellow fever vaccine responses in identical twins.

The sequence derives from a woman aged 18-29 years in good health. The sequenced sample consisted of PBMCs.

CDR3 amino acids: CASSPGRSYEQYV. The CDR3 DNA sequence: TGTGCCAGCAGTCCTGGGCGATCCTACGAGCAGTACGTC. J is TRBJ2-7 and V is TRBV6-1; D is ambiguous. CDR1 and CDR2 (germline): MNHNS, SASEGT. This CDR3 contains 13 residues. Trimming pared 5 bases from V and 1 base from J, leaving 9 bases between.